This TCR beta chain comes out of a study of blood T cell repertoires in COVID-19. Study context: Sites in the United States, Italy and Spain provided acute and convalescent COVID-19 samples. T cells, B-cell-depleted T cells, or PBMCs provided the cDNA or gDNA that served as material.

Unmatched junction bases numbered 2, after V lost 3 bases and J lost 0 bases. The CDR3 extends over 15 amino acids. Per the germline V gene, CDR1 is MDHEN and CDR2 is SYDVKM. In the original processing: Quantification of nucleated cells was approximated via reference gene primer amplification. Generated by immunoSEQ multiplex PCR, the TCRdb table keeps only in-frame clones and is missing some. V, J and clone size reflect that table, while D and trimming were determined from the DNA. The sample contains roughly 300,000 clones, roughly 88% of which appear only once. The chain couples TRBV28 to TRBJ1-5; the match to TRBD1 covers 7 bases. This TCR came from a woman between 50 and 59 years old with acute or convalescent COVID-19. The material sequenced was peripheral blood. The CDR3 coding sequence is TGTGCCAGCAGTTTGACAGGGATTAGCAATCAGCCCCAGCATTTT. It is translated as CASSLTGISNQPQHF. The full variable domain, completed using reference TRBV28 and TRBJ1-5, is DVKVTQSSRYLVKRTGEKVFLECVQDMDHENMFWYRQDPGLGLRLIYFSYDVKMKEKGDIPEGYSVSREKKERFSLILESASTNQTSMYLCASSLTGISNQPQHFGDGTRLSIL.